This TCR beta chain is drawn from a study of blood T cells in healthy people across ages. The overall study: Researchers report that template switching captured about one barcoded beta molecule per two T cells. Study-level results: The CMV status of each donor remained undetermined, and this could have confounded shifts in expanded clonotypes. Long-lived donors exceeded aged donors in naive CD4+ cells and diversity.

Sample-barcoded 5' priming and a J-beta primer mix drove a second PCR of about 6 to 12 cycles. Each CDR3 protein gets one entry after TCRdb re-called the 5' RACE reads with MiXCR. Of approximately 780,000 distinct CDR3 sequences detected, about 26% appear once; the ten largest clones hold 2.5% to 3.5%. The CDR3 consists of 15 residues. V lost 5 bases and J lost 2, with 15 bases in between. The V gene's germline CDR1 is LNHNV and CDR2 YYDKDF (reference sequence). With regard to this clonotype: Its antigen is currently unknown.

A further study also used this sample, focusing on T cells of mothers and their children.

The rearrangement uses TRBV15 and TRBJ1-1, with D maybe TRBD1 (6 bases). Input material: blood. The sequence derives from a boy under 18 in good health. The CDR3 sequence: CATSFDRLGNTEAFF. The CDR3 DNA follows: TGTGCCACCAGCTTCGACAGGCTGGGAAACACTGAAGCTTTCTTT.